This is a list of T cell receptor beta chains from one sample in a study of blood T cell repertoires in COVID-19. Data came from immunoSEQ multiplex PCR; TCRdb stores just in-frame clones and leaves some out. The profile shows about 400,000 clones, just over 85% of them singletons. The sequenced sample was peripheral blood. The receptors were sampled from a woman aged 30 to 39 with active or convalescent COVID-19. Each CDR3 is given without its conserved first and last residue. The order of the fields is V gene, J gene, CDR3 protein.

V: TRBV18
J: TRBJ1-1
CDR3: ASSPVLGGTEAF

V: TRBV19
J: TRBJ2-1
CDR3: ASSMGLAGVLSEQF

V: TRBV2
J: TRBJ2-5
CDR3: ASSPGLTQETQY

V: TRBV5-1
J: TRBJ1-5
CDR3: ASSLGTGGTYSNQPQH

V: TRBV2
J: TRBJ2-1
CDR3: ASIGLGLAGGYNEQF

V: TRBV5-6
J: TRBJ1-1
CDR3: ASSCETEGQGIEAF

V: TRBV25-1
J: TRBJ1-2
CDR3: ASSERDRVNYGYT

V: TRBV29-1
J: TRBJ2-3
CDR3: SVVGQVTDTQY

V: TRBV6-5
J: TRBJ1-2
CDR3: ASSNSRAYGYT

V: TRBV19
J: TRBJ1-5
CDR3: ASTDSGSSNQPQH

V: TRBV27
J: TRBJ1-2
CDR3: ASSHGTAYGYT

V: TRBV2
J: TRBJ1-2
CDR3: ASSERSGNYGYT

V: TRBV29-1
J: TRBJ2-5
CDR3: SVEGQGGWTQY

V: TRBV7-2
J: TRBJ2-3
CDR3: ASSPSYGSTDTQY

V: TRBV5-1
J: TRBJ2-5
CDR3: ASSLGGSGGRTQETQY

V: TRBV6-5
J: TRBJ1-2
CDR3: ASSREGPTSYGYT

V: TRBV29-1
J: TRBJ1-1
CDR3: SVPKQGNTEAF

V: TRBV10-3
J: TRBJ1-2
CDR3: AIRETGVDGYT

V: TRBV2
J: TRBJ2-5
CDR3: ASMTGGLETQY

V: TRBV7-9
J: TRBJ1-4
CDR3: ASSKVTGIEKLF

V: TRBV2
J: TRBJ1-6
CDR3: AIGGVDNSPLH

V: TRBV10-3
J: TRBJ1-4
CDR3: AISGGGGEKLF

V: TRBV10-1
J: TRBJ2-2
CDR3: ASSGRETGELF

V: TRBV6-6
J: TRBJ1-2
CDR3: ASTQNRGSYGYT

V: TRBV6-5
J: TRBJ2-2
CDR3: ASSYSRGSGELF

V: TRBV6-1
J: TRBJ1-1
CDR3: ASSGSPTERIPPEAF

V: TRBV19
J: TRBJ2-7
CDR3: ASSIQGVKAYEQY

V: TRBV4-1
J: TRBJ1-4
CDR3: ASSQGEAANEKLF

V: TRBV5-1
J: TRBJ1-1
CDR3: ASSLGQGPSGYTEAF

V: TRBV2
J: TRBJ1-1
CDR3: ASRDPGQGAAF

V: TRBV5-1
J: TRBJ2-3
CDR3: ASSAITPGQLFSSTDTQY

V: TRBV4-1
J: TRBJ2-7
CDR3: ASSIETGTYEQY

V: TRBV6-1
J: TRBJ2-7
CDR3: ASSEVGTSGYEQY

V: TRBV5-1
J: TRBJ2-7
CDR3: ASSFGTSGDYEQY

V: TRBV19
J: TRBJ2-3
CDR3: ASRRTGTSPTDTQY

V: TRBV7-9
J: TRBJ1-1
CDR3: ASSLGTGLGTEAF

V: TRBV10-2
J: TRBJ1-2
CDR3: ATQKGQGMEVKDYGYT

V: TRBV21-1
J: TRBJ2-5
CDR3: ASSKPLRDSEETQY

V: TRBV27
J: TRBJ1-4
CDR3: ASSLSGWEKLF

V: TRBV5-1
J: TRBJ1-5
CDR3: ASAEGQSNQPQH

V: TRBV6-5
J: TRBJ2-3
CDR3: ASSLDSYRTDTQY

V: TRBV5-4
J: TRBJ2-3
CDR3: ASSERRTSGGARPDTQY